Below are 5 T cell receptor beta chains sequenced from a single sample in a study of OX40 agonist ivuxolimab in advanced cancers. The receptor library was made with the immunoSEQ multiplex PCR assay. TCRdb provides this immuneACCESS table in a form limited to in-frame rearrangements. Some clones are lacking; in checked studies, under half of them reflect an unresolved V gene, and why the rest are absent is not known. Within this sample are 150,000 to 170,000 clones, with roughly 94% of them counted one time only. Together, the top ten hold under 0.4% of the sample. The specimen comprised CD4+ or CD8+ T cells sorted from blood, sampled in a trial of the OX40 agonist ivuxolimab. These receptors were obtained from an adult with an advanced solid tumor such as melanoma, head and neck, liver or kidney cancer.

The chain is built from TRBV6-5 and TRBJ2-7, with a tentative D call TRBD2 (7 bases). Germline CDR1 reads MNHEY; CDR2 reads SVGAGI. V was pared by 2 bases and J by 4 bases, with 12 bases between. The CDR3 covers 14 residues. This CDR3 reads CASSYGGAKYEQYF. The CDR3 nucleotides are TGTGCCAGCAGTTACGGGGGGGCAAAATACGAGCAGTACTTC.

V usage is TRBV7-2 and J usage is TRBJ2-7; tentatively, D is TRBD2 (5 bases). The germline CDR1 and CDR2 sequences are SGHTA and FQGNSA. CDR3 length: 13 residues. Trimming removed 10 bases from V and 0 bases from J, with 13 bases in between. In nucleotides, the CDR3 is TGTGCCACCTCCCCAGCGGCCTCCTACGAGCAGTACTTC. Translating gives CATSPAASYEQYF.

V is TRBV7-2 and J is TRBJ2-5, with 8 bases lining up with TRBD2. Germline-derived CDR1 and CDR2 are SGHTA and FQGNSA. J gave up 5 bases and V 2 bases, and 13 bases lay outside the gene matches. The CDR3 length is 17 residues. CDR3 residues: CASSLYDSVAGRETQYF. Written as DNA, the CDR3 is TGTGCCAGCAGCTTATATGATTCGGTAGCGGGACGTGAGACCCAGTACTTC.

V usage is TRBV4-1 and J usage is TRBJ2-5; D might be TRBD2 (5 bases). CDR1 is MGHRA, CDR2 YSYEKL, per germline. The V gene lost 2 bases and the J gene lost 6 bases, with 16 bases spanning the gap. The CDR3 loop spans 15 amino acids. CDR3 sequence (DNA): TGCGCCAGCAGCCAACTGACCGGGGATCTAAAGACCCAGTACTTC. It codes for CASSQLTGDLKTQYF.

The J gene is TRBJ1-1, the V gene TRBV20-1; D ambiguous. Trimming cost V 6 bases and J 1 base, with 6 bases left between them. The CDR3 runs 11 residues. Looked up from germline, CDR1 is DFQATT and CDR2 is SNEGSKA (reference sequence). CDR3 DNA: TGCAGTGCCGAGAAGAACACTGAAGCTTTCTTT. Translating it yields CSAEKNTEAFF.